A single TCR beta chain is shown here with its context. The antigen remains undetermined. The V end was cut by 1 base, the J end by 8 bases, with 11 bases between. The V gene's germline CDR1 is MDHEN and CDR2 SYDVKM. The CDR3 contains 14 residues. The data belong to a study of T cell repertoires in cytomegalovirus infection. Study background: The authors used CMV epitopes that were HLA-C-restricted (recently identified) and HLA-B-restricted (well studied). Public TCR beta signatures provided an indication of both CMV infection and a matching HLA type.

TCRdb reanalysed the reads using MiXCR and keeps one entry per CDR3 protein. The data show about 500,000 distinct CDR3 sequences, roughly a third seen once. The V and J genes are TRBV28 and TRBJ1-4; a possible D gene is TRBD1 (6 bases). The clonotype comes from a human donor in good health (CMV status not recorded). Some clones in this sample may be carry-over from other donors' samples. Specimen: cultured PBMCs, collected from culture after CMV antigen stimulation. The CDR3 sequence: CASSLSTGREKLFF. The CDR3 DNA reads TGTGCCAGCAGTTTATCGACAGGACGGGAAAAACTGTTTTTT.